This T cell receptor beta chain was retrieved from a study of blood T cells in healthy people across ages. Findings and limits, study-wide: More naive CD4+ cells and higher diversity were found in long-lived than in aged donors. No conclusive comparison of naive versus antigen-experienced cells was possible with unsorted PBMCs.

The V gene's germline CDR1 is LNHNV and CDR2 YYDKDF (reference sequence). Deletions cut 6 bases from V and 1 base from J, with 13 bases between. CDR3 size: 15 residues. This clonotype appeared a few times. The antigen is unknown. With a J-beta primer mix and a sample-barcoded 5' primer, a second PCR ran about 7 to 11 cycles. With 12 random nucleotides, a template-switch adaptor tagged each individual cDNA molecule. TCRdb re-derived calls from the 5' RACE reads in MiXCR, one entry per CDR3 protein. Of 1.5 million to 2 million distinct CDR3 sequences in the sample, around 35% were seen once. Input material: blood. This clonotype was obtained from a woman aged 30 to 39 in good health. This chain links TRBV15 with TRBJ2-1; tentatively, D is TRBD1 (5 bases). Here the CDR3 reads CATRKTEESYNEQFF. DNA for the CDR3: TGTGCCACCAGAAAGACAGAGGAGTCCTACAATGAGCAGTTCTTC.